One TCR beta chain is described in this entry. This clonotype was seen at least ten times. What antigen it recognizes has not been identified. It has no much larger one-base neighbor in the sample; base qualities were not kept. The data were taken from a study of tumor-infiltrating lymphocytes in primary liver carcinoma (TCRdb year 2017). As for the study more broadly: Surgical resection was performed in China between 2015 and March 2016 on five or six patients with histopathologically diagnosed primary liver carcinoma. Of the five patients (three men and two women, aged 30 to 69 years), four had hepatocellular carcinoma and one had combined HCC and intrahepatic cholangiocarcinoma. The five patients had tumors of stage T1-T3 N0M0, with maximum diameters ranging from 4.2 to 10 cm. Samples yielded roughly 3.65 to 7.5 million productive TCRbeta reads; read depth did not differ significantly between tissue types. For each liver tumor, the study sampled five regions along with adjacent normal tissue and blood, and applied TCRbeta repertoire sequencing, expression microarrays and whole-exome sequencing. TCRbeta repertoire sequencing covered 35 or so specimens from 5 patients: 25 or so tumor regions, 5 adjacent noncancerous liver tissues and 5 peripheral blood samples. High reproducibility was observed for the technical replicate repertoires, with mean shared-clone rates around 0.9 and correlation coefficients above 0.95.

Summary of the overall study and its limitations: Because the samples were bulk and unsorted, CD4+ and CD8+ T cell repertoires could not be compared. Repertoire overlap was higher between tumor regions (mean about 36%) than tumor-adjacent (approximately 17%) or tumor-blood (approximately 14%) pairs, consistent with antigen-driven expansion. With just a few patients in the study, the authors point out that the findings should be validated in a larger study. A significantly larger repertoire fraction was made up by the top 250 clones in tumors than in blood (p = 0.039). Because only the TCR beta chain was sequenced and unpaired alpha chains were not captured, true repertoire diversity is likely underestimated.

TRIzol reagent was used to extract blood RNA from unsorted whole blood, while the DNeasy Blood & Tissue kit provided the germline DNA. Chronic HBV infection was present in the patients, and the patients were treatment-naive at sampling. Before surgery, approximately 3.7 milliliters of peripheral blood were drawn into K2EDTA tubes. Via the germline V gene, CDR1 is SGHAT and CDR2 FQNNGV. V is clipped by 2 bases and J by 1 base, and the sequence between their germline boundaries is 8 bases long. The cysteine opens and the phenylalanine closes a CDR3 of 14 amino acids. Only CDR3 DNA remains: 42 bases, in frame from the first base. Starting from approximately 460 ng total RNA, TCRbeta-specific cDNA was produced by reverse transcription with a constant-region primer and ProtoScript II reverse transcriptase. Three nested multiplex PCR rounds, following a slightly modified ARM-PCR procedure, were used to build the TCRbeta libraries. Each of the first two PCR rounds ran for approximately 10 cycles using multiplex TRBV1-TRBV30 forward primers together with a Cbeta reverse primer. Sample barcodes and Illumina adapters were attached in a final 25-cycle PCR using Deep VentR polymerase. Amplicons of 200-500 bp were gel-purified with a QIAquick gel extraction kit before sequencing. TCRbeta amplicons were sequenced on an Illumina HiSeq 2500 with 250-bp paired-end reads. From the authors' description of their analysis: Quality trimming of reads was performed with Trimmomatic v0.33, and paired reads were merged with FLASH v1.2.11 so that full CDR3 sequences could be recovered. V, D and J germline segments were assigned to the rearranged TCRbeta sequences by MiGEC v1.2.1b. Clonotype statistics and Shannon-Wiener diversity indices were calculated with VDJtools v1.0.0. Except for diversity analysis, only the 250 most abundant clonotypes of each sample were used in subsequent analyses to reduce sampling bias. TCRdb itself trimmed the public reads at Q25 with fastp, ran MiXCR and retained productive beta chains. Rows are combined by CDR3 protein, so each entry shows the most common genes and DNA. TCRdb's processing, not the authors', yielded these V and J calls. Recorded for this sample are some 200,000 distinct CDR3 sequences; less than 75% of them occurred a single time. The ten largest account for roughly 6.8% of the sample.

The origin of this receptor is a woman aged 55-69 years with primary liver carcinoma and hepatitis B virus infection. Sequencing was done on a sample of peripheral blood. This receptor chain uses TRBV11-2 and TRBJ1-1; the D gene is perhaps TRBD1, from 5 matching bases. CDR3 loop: CASSLHRPNTEAFF. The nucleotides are TGTGCCAGCAGCTTACACAGGCCGAACACTGAAGCTTTCTTT.